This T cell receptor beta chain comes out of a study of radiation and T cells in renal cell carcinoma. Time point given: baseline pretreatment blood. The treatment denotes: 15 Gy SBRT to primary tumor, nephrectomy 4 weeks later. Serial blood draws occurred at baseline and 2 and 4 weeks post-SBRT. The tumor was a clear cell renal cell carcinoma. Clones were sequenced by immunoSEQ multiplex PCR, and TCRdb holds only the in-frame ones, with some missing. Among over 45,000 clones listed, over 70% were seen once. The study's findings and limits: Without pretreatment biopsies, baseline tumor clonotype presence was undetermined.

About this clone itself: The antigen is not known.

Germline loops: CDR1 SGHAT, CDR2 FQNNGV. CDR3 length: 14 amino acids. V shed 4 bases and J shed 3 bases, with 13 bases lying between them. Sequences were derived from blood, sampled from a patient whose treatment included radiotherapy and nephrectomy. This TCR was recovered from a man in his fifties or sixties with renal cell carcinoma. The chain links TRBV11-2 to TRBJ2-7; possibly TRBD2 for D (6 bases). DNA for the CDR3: TGTGCCAGCAGCTGGGGTACCGGGAGCTACGAGCAGTACTTC. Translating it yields CASSWGTGSYEQYF.